These T cell receptor beta chains were read from a single sample in a study of T cell repertoires in cytomegalovirus infection. No cognate antigen is known for these TCRs. A single record per CDR3 protein comes from TCRdb applying MiXCR to the reads. Of hundreds of thousands of distinct CDR3 sequences in the sample, roughly 42% were seen once. This specimen was cultured PBMCs, taken from culture after CMV antigen stimulation. The receptors were sampled from a human donor in good health (CMV status not recorded). Some clones in this sample may be carry-over from other donors' samples. Both conserved end residues are part of each CDR3. The D gene is left open where the match is weak. Expanded clones are given a class, and other clones once, few, many or no size at all.

clone_size: .; d_call: TRBD2; v_call: TRBV7-9; j_call: TRBJ2-7; cdr3_aa: CASSGESGVTYEQYF; cdr3_nt: TGTGCCAGCAGCGGGGAGAGCGGGGTTACCTACGAGCAGTACTTC
clone_size: .; d_call: TRBD1; v_call: TRBV30; j_call: TRBJ1-5; cdr3_aa: CAWSPTGGYQPQHF; cdr3_nt: TGTGCCTGGAGCCCCACAGGGGGCTATCAGCCCCAGCATTTT
clone_size: .; d_call: .; v_call: TRBV12-3/TRBV12-4; j_call: TRBJ1-1; cdr3_aa: CASSLGSVGAFF; cdr3_nt: TGTGCCAGCAGTTTAGGGAGCGTTGGAGCTTTCTTT
clone_size: few; d_call: .; v_call: TRBV19; j_call: TRBJ2-5; cdr3_aa: CATMQGRETQYF; cdr3_nt: TGTGCCACCATGCAGGGCCGAGAGACCCAGTACTTC
clone_size: few; d_call: .; v_call: TRBV7-9; j_call: TRBJ2-7; cdr3_aa: CASSLQVNSYEQYF; cdr3_nt: TGTGCCAGCAGCTTACAGGTCAATTCCTACGAGCAGTACTTC
clone_size: .; d_call: .; v_call: TRBV5-6; j_call: TRBJ1-4; cdr3_aa: CASSQGPLGAANEKLFF; cdr3_nt: TGTGCCAGCAGCCAGGGCCCTCTGGGCGCGGCTAATGAAAAACTGTTTTTT
clone_size: .; d_call: .; v_call: TRBV7-6; j_call: TRBJ2-3; cdr3_aa: CASKAGQGTDTQYF; cdr3_nt: TGTGCCAGCAAGGCCGGACAAGGCACAGATACGCAGTATTTT
clone_size: .; d_call: .; v_call: TRBV4-1; j_call: TRBJ1-6; cdr3_aa: CASSQIRTAYNSPLHF; cdr3_nt: TGCGCCAGCAGCCAAATCAGGACGGCCTATAATTCACCCCTCCACTTT
clone_size: .; d_call: .; v_call: TRBV4-3; j_call: TRBJ2-5; cdr3_aa: CASSQDHQETQYF; cdr3_nt: TGCGCCAGCAGCCAAGACCACCAAGAGACCCAGTACTTC
clone_size: few; d_call: .; v_call: TRBV11-2; j_call: TRBJ2-5; cdr3_aa: CASSNRGGRGRETQYF; cdr3_nt: TGTGCCAGCAGCAATAGAGGTGGCCGAGGGAGAGAGACCCAGTACTTC
clone_size: .; d_call: .; v_call: TRBV6-2/TRBV6-3; j_call: TRBJ2-1; cdr3_aa: CASKSGAFYNEQFF; cdr3_nt: TGTGCCAGCAAAAGCGGAGCCTTCTACAATGAGCAGTTCTTC
clone_size: .; d_call: .; v_call: TRBV6-5; j_call: TRBJ1-3; cdr3_aa: CASSYSGAGGNTIYF; cdr3_nt: TGTGCCAGCAGTTACTCAGGGGCGGGAGGAAACACCATATATTTT
clone_size: .; d_call: .; v_call: TRBV11-2; j_call: TRBJ1-1; cdr3_aa: CASSPQNIEAFF; cdr3_nt: TGTGCCAGCAGCCCACAGAACATTGAAGCTTTCTTT
clone_size: .; d_call: .; v_call: TRBV7-9; j_call: TRBJ2-1; cdr3_aa: CASSVTGNNEQFF; cdr3_nt: TGTGCCAGCAGCGTGACTGGAAACAATGAGCAGTTCTTC
clone_size: .; d_call: .; v_call: TRBV2; j_call: TRBJ1-3; cdr3_aa: CASRAGSGSGNTIYF; cdr3_nt: TGTGCCAGCAGGGCGGGGAGCGGCTCTGGAAACACCATATATTTT
clone_size: .; d_call: .; v_call: TRBV7-9; j_call: TRBJ1-1; cdr3_aa: CASSPLVGDLGVTEAFF; cdr3_nt: TGTGCCAGCAGCCCCTTGGTGGGGGATTTGGGGGTAACTGAAGCTTTCTTT
clone_size: .; d_call: .; v_call: TRBV7-2; j_call: TRBJ1-5; cdr3_aa: CASSLMSGSGQPQHF; cdr3_nt: TGTGCCAGCAGCTTAATGTCAGGGAGTGGTCAGCCCCAGCATTTT
clone_size: .; d_call: TRBD2; v_call: TRBV7-9; j_call: TRBJ2-1; cdr3_aa: CASSFLREGLEQFF; cdr3_nt: TGTGCCAGCAGCTTTCTACGGGAGGGGCTGGAGCAGTTCTTC
clone_size: few; d_call: .; v_call: TRBV5-4; j_call: TRBJ2-2; cdr3_aa: CASRTGLSEPSGELFF; cdr3_nt: TGTGCCAGCAGGACGGGACTCTCCGAGCCATCCGGGGAGCTGTTTTTT
clone_size: .; d_call: .; v_call: TRBV7-8; j_call: TRBJ2-5; cdr3_aa: CASSLAAAKETQYF; cdr3_nt: TGTGCCAGCAGCTTAGCGGCAGCTAAAGAGACCCAGTACTTC
clone_size: .; d_call: .; v_call: TRBV6-1; j_call: TRBJ1-2; cdr3_aa: CASRPDYGYTF; cdr3_nt: TGTGCCAGCAGGCCGGACTATGGCTACACCTTC
clone_size: .; d_call: .; v_call: TRBV6-6; j_call: TRBJ1-5; cdr3_aa: CASSTYGGEAQPQHF; cdr3_nt: TGTGCCAGCAGTACCTATGGGGGGGAGGCTCAGCCCCAGCATTTT
clone_size: .; d_call: TRBD1; v_call: TRBV5-4; j_call: TRBJ1-6; cdr3_aa: CASSPGGTGATNSPLHF; cdr3_nt: TGTGCCAGCAGCCCAGGAGGGACAGGGGCCACGAATTCACCCCTCCACTTT
clone_size: .; d_call: TRBD2; v_call: TRBV6-5; j_call: TRBJ2-1; cdr3_aa: CASGRLALGNNEQFF; cdr3_nt: TGTGCCAGCGGTCGACTAGCATTAGGAAACAATGAGCAGTTCTTC
clone_size: few; d_call: .; v_call: TRBV7-2; j_call: TRBJ1-4; cdr3_aa: CASSLRGGVNEKLFF; cdr3_nt: TGTGCCAGCAGCTTAAGAGGGGGGGTTAATGAAAAACTGTTTTTT
clone_size: .; d_call: TRBD1; v_call: TRBV27; j_call: TRBJ2-7; cdr3_aa: CASSFVLGQGYEQYF; cdr3_nt: TGTGCCAGCAGTTTTGTATTGGGACAGGGGTACGAGCAGTACTTC
clone_size: few; d_call: TRBD2; v_call: TRBV7-8; j_call: TRBJ2-1; cdr3_aa: CASSLMRTSGSVSYNEQFF; cdr3_nt: TGTGCCAGCAGCTTAATGAGGACTAGCGGGAGCGTCTCCTACAATGAGCAGTTCTTC
clone_size: .; d_call: TRBD1; v_call: TRBV6-5; j_call: TRBJ2-7; cdr3_aa: CASSYPGQGVYEQYF; cdr3_nt: TGTGCCAGCAGTTACCCTGGGCAGGGGGTCTACGAGCAGTACTTC